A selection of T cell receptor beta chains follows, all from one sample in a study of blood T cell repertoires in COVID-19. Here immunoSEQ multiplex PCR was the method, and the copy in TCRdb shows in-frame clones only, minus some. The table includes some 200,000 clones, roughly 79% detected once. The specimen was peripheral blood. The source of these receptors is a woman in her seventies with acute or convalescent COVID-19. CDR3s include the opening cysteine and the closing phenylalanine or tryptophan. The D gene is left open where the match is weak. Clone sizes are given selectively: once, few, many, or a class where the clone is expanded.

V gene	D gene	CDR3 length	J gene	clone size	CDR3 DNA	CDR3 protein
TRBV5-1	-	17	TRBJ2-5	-	TGCGCCAGCAGACTATATGTCGGGTGGGGCTCCCAAGAGACCCAGTACTTC	CASRLYVGWGSQETQYF
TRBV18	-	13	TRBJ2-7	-	TGTGCAAGCTCACCGGGTCTAGACTACGAGCAGTACTTC	CASSPGLDYEQYF
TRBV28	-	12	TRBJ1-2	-	TGTGCCAGCAGACAGGGAACCTATGGCTACACCTTC	CASRQGTYGYTF
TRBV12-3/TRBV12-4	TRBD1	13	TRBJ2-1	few	TGTGCCAGCAGTACGCCGGGACAGTCTCGGCAGTTCTTC	CASSTPGQSRQFF
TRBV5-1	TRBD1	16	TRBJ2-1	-	TGCGCCAGCAGCTTGGGGACAGGCCAATCGCGCGATGAGCAGTTCTTC	CASSLGTGQSRDEQFF
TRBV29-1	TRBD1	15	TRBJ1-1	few	TGCAGCGCTAAAACCGGGACAGGGGCAACCAATGGAGCTTTCTTT	CSAKTGTGATNGAFF
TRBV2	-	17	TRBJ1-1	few	TGTGCCAGCAGTGAAAATAGATTGGCGACACACCACACTGAAGCTTTCTTT	CASSENRLATHHTEAFF
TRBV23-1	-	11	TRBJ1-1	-	TGCGCCAGCAGTCAACAGGGTGACGCTTTCTTT	CASSQQGDAFF
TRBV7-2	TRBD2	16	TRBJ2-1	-	TGTGCCAGCAGCCCAAGAGGGACTAGCGGGGTCAATGAGCAGTTCTTC	CASSPRGTSGVNEQFF
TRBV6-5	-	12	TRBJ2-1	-	TGTGCCAGCAGAGTGACTAGCAATGAGCAGTTCTTC	CASRVTSNEQFF
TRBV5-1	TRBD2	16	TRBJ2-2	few	TGCGCCAGCAGCTTGGCGCTAGCGGGAGGGGCCGGGGAGCTGTTTTTT	CASSLALAGGAGELFF
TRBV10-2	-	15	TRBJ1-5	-	TGCGCCAGCAGTGTCACAGGAAGGGGTGATCAGCCCCAGCATTTT	CASSVTGRGDQPQHF
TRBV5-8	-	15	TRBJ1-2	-	TGTGCCAGCAGCCACATTCGGACAAACACCGATGGCTACACCTTC	CASSHIRTNTDGYTF
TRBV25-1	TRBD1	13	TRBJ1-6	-	TGTGCCAGCGGACAGGGAAATAATTCACCCCTCCACTTT	CASGQGNNSPLHF
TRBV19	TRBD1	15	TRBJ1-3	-	TGTGCCAGTATCCCCAGGGGGCTTGCTGGAAACACCATATATTTT	CASIPRGLAGNTIYF
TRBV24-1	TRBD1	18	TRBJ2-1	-	TGTGCCACCAGTGAGCATCGCGGGACAGGCAAAACCTACAATGAGCAGTTCTTC	CATSEHRGTGKTYNEQFF